The subject of this entry is one TCR beta chain. The antigen remains undetermined. The primer mix had 60 V beta and 13 J beta primers. This table comes from immunoSEQ multiplex PCR, and its TCRdb copy is limited to in-frame clones, with some not included. The profile shows more than 60,000 clones, around 83% of them singletons. The data are from a study of glioma-infiltrating T cells after dendritic cell vaccination. In the study overall: At biweekly intervals, patients got three intradermal dendritic cell vaccine injections.

General study results and limits: TCR clonality showed no direct relationship with survival.

None of the glioblastoma patients had an isocitrate dehydrogenase mutation. V lost 2 bases and J 3 bases, leaving 8 bases between the germline ends. Germline V gene sequence: CDR1 SGHTA, CDR2 FQGNSA. The CDR3 sequence is 14 residues long. The chain carries TRBV7-2 and TRBJ2-1, with no clear D. This sequence originates from a human donor with glioblastoma. The sequencing here drew on blood, taken before dendritic cell vaccination. CDR3 loop: CASSLPPDYNEQFF. The DNA for the CDR3 is TGTGCCAGCAGCTTACCCCCAGACTACAATGAGCAGTTCTTC.